Following are 10 T cell receptor beta chains from one sample sequenced in a study of regulatory T cells in long-lasting Graves disease. Time point in this sample: newly diagnosed GD, antithyroid drugs for less than 3 months. Researchers made the TCR library from RNA that was extracted from PBMCs. Both iRepertoire HTBI primers and Arm-PCR of CDR3 regions were used to build the TCR beta libraries. TCRdb called the multiplex PCR reads again in MiXCR, with one record for every CDR3 protein. Here the sample spans 400,000 to 500,000 distinct CDR3 sequences, 13% to 15% being singletons. The data also belong to a second study, concerning T cells in Graves' hyperthyroidism and ophthalmopathy.

Sample: peripheral blood mononuclear cells (PBMCs), taken at new diagnosis, from a patient treated with antithyroid drugs. The receptors here all came from a woman aged 45-65 years with Graves disease.

The rearrangement uses TRBV3-1 and TRBJ2-7, with 7 bases that match TRBD2. V gave up 8 bases and J gave up 0 bases; unmatched junction bases: 4. This CDR3 has 13 amino acids. In germline, CDR1 is LGHDT, CDR2 YNNKEL (reference sequence). This CDR3 reads CASQLAASYEQYF. For the CDR3, the DNA is TGTGCCAGCCAGCTAGCGGCCTCCTACGAGCAGTACTTC.

This clonotype was observed at least ten times. The chain couples TRBV24-1 to TRBJ2-1; possible D gene TRBD1, 5 bases. V lost 4 bases and J lost 6, with 12 bases in between. Germline CDR1 reads KGHDR; CDR2 reads SFDVKD. The CDR3 has 14 amino acids. The CDR3 nucleotides are TGTGCCACCAGTGACCCGAAGGGGATCAATGAGCAGTTCTTC. Translation: CATSDPKGINEQFF.

The J gene is TRBJ2-7, the V gene TRBV7-2, with D perhaps TRBD1 or TRBD2 (5 bases each). In germline, CDR1 is SGHTA, CDR2 FQGNSA. The CDR3 runs 18 residues. Trimming shortened V by 1 base and J by 2 bases, and 21 bases separated the two germline ends. The DNA for the CDR3 is TGTGCCAGCAGCTTAGATCGGACAAGAGGGCACCAGACCTACGAGCAGTACTTC. Protein sequence: CASSLDRTRGHQTYEQYF.

This clonotype was counted at least ten times. This rearrangement joins TRBV29-1 to TRBJ2-7, with 9 bases aligning to TRBD1. The CDR3 runs to 14 residues. V lost 0 bases to trimming and J lost 3 bases; unmatched junction nucleotides: 3. CDR1 and CDR2 (germline): SQVTM, ANQGSEA. The CDR3 protein is CSVEEDRGYYEQYF. The CDR3 DNA reads TGCAGCGTTGAAGAGGACAGGGGCTACTACGAGCAGTACTTC.

At least ten counts were recorded for this clonotype. DNA for the CDR3: TGTGCCAGCAAGGGGGACAGCTACCTCTCCTACAATGAGCAGTTCTTC. The encoded protein is CASKGDSYLSYNEQFF. This chain connects TRBV2 to TRBJ2-1, with 7 bases identical to TRBD1. Germline-derived CDR1 and CDR2 are SNHLY and FYNNEI. The junction had 9 bases not matched to a gene; V was cut back by 7 bases and J by 0 bases. This CDR3 contains 16 residues.

This clonotype was detected a few times. This chain joins TRBV12-3 or TRBV12-4 and TRBJ2-1; 8 nucleotides line up with TRBD2. The ends lost 6 bases at V and 9 bases at J; junction bases unmatched: 7. The CDR3 loop spans 13 amino acids. CDR3 in DNA: TGTGCCAGCAGACCGCGGGAGGAAGGTGAGCAGTTCTTC. It is translated as CASRPREEGEQFF.

This clonotype has a count of ten or more. The V call is TRBV7-7, the J call TRBJ2-5, with D uncertain. CDR3 size: 13 residues. Trimming stripped 0 bases from V and 2 bases from J, with 4 bases between. Germline assignment: CDR1 SSHAT and CDR2 FNYEAQ (reference sequence). CDR3 protein: CASSLAVQETQYF. For the CDR3, the DNA is TGTGCCAGCAGCTTAGCGGTTCAAGAGACCCAGTACTTC.

This chain uses TRBV10-3 with TRBJ1-2; D uncertain. Germline CDR1 is ENHRY and CDR2 is SYGVKD. Between the trimmed V and J ends, which lost 0 bases and 8 bases, there was a span of 4 bases. The CDR3 consists of 11 residues. CDR3 sequence: CAISESGGYTF. The CDR3 DNA follows: TGTGCCATCAGTGAGTCAGGGGGCTACACCTTC.

This clonotype has only a few counts. The chain is built from TRBV27 and TRBJ2-7; TRBD1 might be the D (6 bases). Trimming removed 6 bases from V and 3 bases from J, with 18 bases in between. CDR3 size: 15 residues. Germline V gene sequence: CDR1 MNHEY, CDR2 SMNVEV (reference sequence). The CDR3 DNA sequence: TGTGCCAGCAGGCTCAGGGGAGACGGTATCTACGAGCAGTACTTC. Translated: CASRLRGDGIYEQYF.

This clonotype has at least ten counts. This chain joins TRBV10-3 and TRBJ2-3; no definite D call. Germline CDR1 ENHRY, CDR2 SYGVKD. Trimming left V 9 bases short and J 5 bases short, with 15 bases between. This CDR3 comprises 13 residues. The CDR3 here is CAMQSNLGDTQYF. The DNA of the CDR3 is TGTGCCATGCAGTCTAATCTAGGAGATACGCAGTATTTT.